This T cell receptor beta chain was recorded in a study of blood T cell repertoires in COVID-19. Libraries were prepared by immunoSEQ multiplex PCR; TCRdb keeps only in-frame clonotypes and omits some of them. Of 290,000 or so clones listed, around 90% are singletons. In assigning cohorts, the study relied on participant-reported clinical history. Sequenced material: PBMCs or T cells enriched from blood (not recorded which). This TCR was recovered from a woman younger than 30 with acute COVID-19.

The CDR3 sequence: CAWSRTEAFF. In DNA, the CDR3 is TGTGCCTGGAGTCGGACTGAAGCTTTCTTT. The chain employs TRBV30 and TRBJ1-1; no clear D. The germline V gene has CDR1 GTSNPN and CDR2 SVGIG (reference sequence). V was clipped by 2 bases and J by 5 bases, with 3 bases between them. The CDR3 runs to 10 residues.